These 13 T cell receptor beta chains were sequenced from one sample in a study of blood T cell repertoires in COVID-19. Data came from immunoSEQ multiplex PCR; TCRdb stores just in-frame clones and leaves some out. The sample records more than 150,000 clones, 90% being singletons. The sequencing sample was made of peripheral blood. The receptors come from a man in his forties or fifties with acute or convalescent COVID-19.

The chain employs TRBV29-1 and TRBJ1-5, with a tentative D call TRBD1 (5 bases). The CDR3 consists of 13 residues. The V gene lost 4 bases and the J gene lost 4 bases, with 11 bases spanning the gap. Germline V gives CDR1 SQVTM, CDR2 ANQGSEA. CDR3 bases: TGCAGCGTTGTCTCAGGGCGGAATCAGCCCCAGCATTTT. It encodes CSVVSGRNQPQHF.

This sequence joins TRBV7-3 and TRBJ2-1; 8 bases agree with TRBD2. Germline assignment: CDR1 SGHTA and CDR2 FQGTGA. The ends lost 3 bases at V and 2 bases at J; junction bases unmatched: 3. There are 15 residues in the CDR3. CDR3 nucleotide sequence: TGTGCCAGCAGCTTGGCGGGAGGTACCTACAATGAGCAGTTCTTC. Its protein is CASSLAGGTYNEQFF.

The V gene is TRBV7-2, the J gene TRBJ2-7; TRBD1 aligns across 9 bases. Looked up from germline, CDR1 is SGHTA and CDR2 is FQGNSA. CDR3 length: 15 residues. The J segment lost 4 bases and the V segment lost 3 bases, leaving 7 bases of the junction unmatched. The CDR3 protein is CASSFKGQGMYEQYF. The CDR3 DNA reads as TGTGCCAGCAGCTTCAAAGGACAGGGGATGTACGAGCAGTACTTC.

The gene calls are TRBV6-5 and TRBJ2-7; 7 bases agree with TRBD2. CDR3 length equals 14 residues. The germline V gene has CDR1 MNHEY and CDR2 SVGAGI. After removal of 4 bases from V and 1 base from J, the junction contained 4 bases not matched to a gene. The CDR3 DNA follows: TGTGCCAGCAGTTCTGCGGGAGAATCCTACGAGCAGTACGTC. This translates into CASSSAGESYEQYV.

This clone was observed a single time. The gene calls are TRBV28 and TRBJ1-1; D not certain. The germline V and J ends were trimmed by 2 bases and 6 bases, with 10 bases remaining between them. The CDR3 runs 13 residues. Germline CDR1 reads MDHEN; CDR2 reads SYDVKM. CDR3 bases: TGTGCCAGCAGTTTACCACCTCGGGCTGAAGCTTTCTTT. Translating gives CASSLPPRAEAFF.

This clone was detected once. The V call is TRBV6-5, the J call TRBJ1-4; TRBD1 might be the D (5 bases). Germline V gives CDR1 MNHEY, CDR2 SVGAGI. The V gene lost 2 bases and the J gene lost 7 bases, with 17 bases spanning the gap. The length of the CDR3 is 16 residues. The CDR3: CASSYGSAQGGEKLFF. The CDR3 nucleotides are TGTGCCAGCAGTTACGGCTCCGCGCAGGGAGGTGAAAAACTGTTTTTT.

The chain carries TRBV5-1 and TRBJ1-4; D perhaps matches TRBD1 (5 bases). The CDR3 extends over 15 amino acids. The V end lost 0 bases, the J end lost 5 bases, and 11 bases lay between the germline ends. CDR1 is SGHRS, CDR2 YFSETQ, per germline. CDR3 coding DNA: TGCGCCAGCAGCTTGGAGGGGTCTCGGAATGAAAAACTGTTTTTT. Translation: CASSLEGSRNEKLFF.

This chain joins TRBV7-9 and TRBJ1-1; possible D gene TRBD1, 6 bases. V was cut by 5 bases and J by 8 bases, with 15 bases left in between. Germline lookup yields CDR1 SEHNR and CDR2 FQNEAQ (reference sequence). The CDR3 is made up of 13 amino acids. This chain's CDR3 is CASSRFTQGEAFF. The DNA of the CDR3 is TGTGCCAGCAGCCGATTTACACAGGGCGAAGCTTTCTTT.

The chain couples TRBV9 to TRBJ2-1, with TRBD2 identical over 11 bases. CDR1 is SGDLS and CDR2 is YYNGEE in the germline V gene. The CDR3 covers 15 residues. J lost 6 bases, V lost 4 bases, and 6 bases had no gene match. The CDR3: CASSLSGGVVNEQFF. The DNA of the CDR3 is TGTGCCAGCAGCCTTAGCGGGGGGGTAGTCAATGAGCAGTTCTTC.

The gene calls are TRBV15 and TRBJ2-7; maybe TRBD2 (6 bases). This CDR3 is built from 13 residues. The germline gives CDR1 LNHNV, CDR2 YYDKDF (reference sequence). Between the trimmed V and J ends, which lost 6 bases and 2 bases, there was a span of 11 bases. Here the CDR3 reads CATSPGTAYEQYV. CDR3 coding DNA: TGTGCCACCAGTCCAGGGACTGCCTACGAGCAGTACGTC.

V gene TRBV7-9 combines with J gene TRBJ1-1; D possibly corresponds to TRBD1 (5 bases). The V and J ends lost 7 bases and 6 bases respectively, with 18 bases between them. Germline lookup yields CDR1 SEHNR and CDR2 FQNEAQ (reference sequence). CDR3 length: 14 amino acids. The CDR3 spells CASKTTGLQAEAFF. The DNA of the CDR3 is TGTGCCAGCAAAACCACAGGCTTGCAGGCTGAAGCTTTCTTT.

This sequence joins TRBV19 and TRBJ1-5; TRBD1 matches at 7 bases. The CDR3 has 15 amino acids. Germline V CDR1 and CDR2: LNHDA, SQIVND (reference sequence). After removal of 7 bases from V and 3 bases from J, the junction contained 9 bases not matched to a gene. CDR3 bases: TGTGCCAGTACCGCAGGACAGGCGTACAATCAGCCCCAGCATTTT. It yields the protein CASTAGQAYNQPQHF. The variable domain in full, with the rest retrieved from reference TRBV19 and TRBJ1-5, is DGGITQSPKYLFRKEGQNVTLSCEQNLNHDAMYWYRQDPGQGLRLIYYSQIVNDFQKGDIAEGYSVSREKKESFPLTVTSAQKNPTAFYLCASTAGQAYNQPQHFGDGTRLSIL.

V is TRBV19 and J is TRBJ1-5, with TRBD1 matching over 12 bases. The germline V gene encodes CDR1 LNHDA and CDR2 SQIVND (reference sequence). Germline trimming cut 5 bases from V and 7 bases from J; bases unmatched to any gene: 6. The CDR3 is made up of 15 amino acids. The CDR3: CASSGGTGGPQPQHF. The DNA for the CDR3 is TGTGCCAGTAGTGGAGGGACAGGGGGCCCACAGCCCCAGCATTTT.